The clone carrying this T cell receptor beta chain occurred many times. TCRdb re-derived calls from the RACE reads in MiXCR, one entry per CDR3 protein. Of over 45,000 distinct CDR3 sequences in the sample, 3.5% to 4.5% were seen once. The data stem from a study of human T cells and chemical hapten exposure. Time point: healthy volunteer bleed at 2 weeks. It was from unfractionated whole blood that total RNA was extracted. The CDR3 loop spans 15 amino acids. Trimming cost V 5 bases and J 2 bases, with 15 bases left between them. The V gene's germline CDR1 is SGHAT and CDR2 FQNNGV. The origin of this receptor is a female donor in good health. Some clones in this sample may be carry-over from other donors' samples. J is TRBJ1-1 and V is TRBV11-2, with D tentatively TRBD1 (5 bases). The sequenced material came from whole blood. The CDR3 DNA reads TGTGCCAGCAGCCCTACGACAGTTACTAACACTGAAGCTTTCTTT. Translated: CASSPTTVTNTEAFF.